This TCR beta chain comes out of a study of blood T cell repertoires in COVID-19. Study-wide background: Samples came from the United States, Italy and Spain, spanning acute and convalescent COVID-19. T cells, B-cell-depleted T cells, or PBMCs supplied cDNA or gDNA.

Authors' methods: Amplification from reference gene primers served as the basis for estimated nucleated cell counts. The repertoire was sequenced with immunoSEQ multiplex PCR; TCRdb's copy has only in-frame clones and lacks some. D and trimming come from the DNA, and the V and J calls and clone size come from that table. The profile shows some 64,000 clones, nearly 90% of them singletons. Trimming took off 3 bases at V and 2 bases at J, with 8 bases between the two ends. This CDR3 contains 13 residues. Germline values: CDR1 MNHEY, CDR2 SVGAGI. Sequencing used peripheral blood. This clonotype was sampled from a man aged 45-65 years with active COVID-19. The chain employs TRBV6-5 and TRBJ2-7, with D maybe TRBD2 (5 bases). The CDR3 sequence is CASSYLGAYEQYF. In nucleotides, the CDR3 is TGTGCCAGCAGTTATCTGGGAGCCTACGAGCAGTACTTC.